This T cell receptor (beta chain) was profiled in a study of blood T cells in healthy people across ages (dated by TCRdb to between 2014 and 2017). Notes on the research overall: In model experiments, roughly one uniquely barcoded TCR beta cDNA molecule per two T cells was captured by template switching. Four age groups were formed from the donors: young (average approximately 16 years), middle-aged (approximately 42), aged (62) and long-lived (approximately 80). The study measured age-related changes in TCR beta repertoire diversity using deep sequencing normalized with unique cDNA molecular identifiers. Donors of different ages were randomly distributed across sequencing lanes to avoid experimental bias. Using the same blood draw, the study looked at two additional independent replicas of 1 million unique cDNA reads for two donors, one aged 18 to 29 and the other aged 80 or older. Study-level results and caveats: As age increased, observed TCR beta diversity per million T cells dropped in a roughly linear way, and a significant reduction was already evident by age 40. The long-lived group showed more naive CD4+ T cells, fewer expanded clones and increased TCR diversity than the aged group, suggesting age selection. Because donor CMV infection status was unknown, age-related changes in expanded clonotypes were potentially confounded. Bulk unsorted PBMC profiling prevented conclusive comparison of naive and antigen-experienced compartments. A strong correlation was found between observed TCR beta diversity and the percentage of naive T cells measured by flow cytometry. Estimates of total diversity based on one million sequenced T cells were regarded as lower bounds and as underestimates.

Trimming costs V 3 bases and J 4 bases, and their ends lie 11 bases apart. There are 14 amino acids in the CDR3, from cysteine to phenylalanine inclusive. The retained sequence is limited to the CDR3, 42 bases, with the frame set at the first base. Library method: 5' RACE. This sample was sequenced with an Illumina HiSeq 2500. The second PCR ran for roughly 7 to 12 cycles and used a J-beta primer mix along with a sample-barcoded 5' primer. A template-switch 5' adaptor carrying 12 random nucleotides introduced a unique molecular identifier onto each TCR beta cDNA molecule. Each sample yielded at least 2.5 million CDR3-containing paired-end reads. First-strand cDNA was synthesized from all RNA with the Mint cDNA synthesis kit, primed by a TRBC-specific oligonucleotide. Following uracil-DNA glycosylase treatment, a first 18-cycle PCR with universal primers M1SS and BC2_uni_R was performed on all cDNA. On the study's bioinformatics: For normalization, 1 million high-quality reads, each with a distinct molecular identifier, were randomly selected from each sample. Instead of being binned into consensus sequences, reads with shared molecular identifiers were discarded. MiTCR, run with a Q25 quality threshold and the strictest error-elimination algorithm, handled CDR3 identification, clonotype clustering and error correction. A nonparametric unseen species model with Euler transformation was used to estimate a lower bound on total TCR beta diversity. TCRdb reanalyzed the raw reads on its own, using fastp at Q25 for trimming and MiXCR for clone calling, and kept in-frame beta chains. Merged by CDR3 protein, the rows form single entries marked with the most common genes and DNA. In this record, the V and J calls reflect TCRdb's handling and not the investigators' own analysis. This sample lists about 1.4 million distinct CDR3 sequences; almost 60% were detected once. The ten most abundant clones make up roughly 6.3% of the sample.

The donors were 40 or so Caucasian individuals from Russia, aged roughly 6 to 90 years, who were systemically healthy. Each donor gave approximately 9.3 milliliters of peripheral blood, collected into EDTA-treated Vacutainer tubes. Ficoll-Paque density-gradient centrifugation was used to isolate PBMCs, with at least 7 million per sample. Total RNA was extracted from PBMCs with Trizol reagent, with at least 5.5 micrograms obtained per sample. For every donor, flow cytometry on a PBMC aliquot measured the percentage of naive CD45RAhigh/CD27high T cells. About this clonotype: Its antigen specificity is not known. Base qualities are missing; no much larger clone stands one base away.

The sequenced material came from blood. In this chain, TRBV12-3 or TRBV12-4 is recombined with TRBJ2-3; TRBD2 is a possible D gene, resting on 5 matching bases. This TCR was sampled from a man aged 18-30 years in good health. The bases are TGTGCCAGCAGTTTTCCGGGAAGCGCAGATACGCAGTATTTT. Its protein product is CASSFPGSADTQYF.